This T cell receptor beta chain came from a study of tumor-infiltrating lymphocytes in primary liver carcinoma. Study overall: Patients, male and female, were 30 to 69 years old. Study-wide points: A small share of top clones, only about 8-25%, was found in all five tumor regions.

Unsorted bulk tissue, about 19-32 mg of it, served as the source for co-extraction of RNA and DNA. HBV chronically infected the treatment-naive patients. This clonotype was counted many times. Antigen: not known. Synthesis of TCR beta cDNA was carried out from approximately 0.55 ug total RNA with a constant-region primer. Nested multiplex PCR, run for three rounds with slightly modified ARM-PCR, yielded TCR beta libraries. With TRBV1-TRBV30 forward primers and a C-beta reverse primer, the first two PCR rounds were run for 10 cycles each. TCRdb analysed the multiplex PCR reads with MiXCR anew, one entry per CDR3 protein. This sample has approximately 110,000 distinct CDR3 sequences, with 64% found just once. The CDR3 has 15 amino acids. Germline CDR1 and CDR2: SGHKS and YYEKEE (reference sequence). V was trimmed by 0 bases and J by 10 bases, leaving 14 bases between them.

The TCR sequence derives from a woman aged 60 to 75 with primary liver carcinoma and hepatitis B virus infection. The chain has TRBV5-5 and TRBJ1-6, with D hard to call. The sample taken for sequencing was liver tumor tissue from sampling region 3. Subset defined: tumor region T3, left-lateral pole. CDR3 nucleotide sequence: TGTGCCAGCAGCTTGGCCGTGGGGAATCGCTCACCCCTCCACTTT. Amino acids: CASSLAVGNRSPLHF.